The rows below give T cell receptor beta chains drawn from one sample of a study of blood T cell repertoires in COVID-19. Data came from immunoSEQ multiplex PCR; TCRdb stores just in-frame clones and leaves some out. The sample consists of 150,000 to 200,000 clones, approximately 86% of them appearing once. Sequencing used peripheral blood. The receptors shown here come from a man between 70 and 80 years old with active or convalescent COVID-19. The CDR3 runs from the conserved cysteine through the conserved F or W. Fields, in order: V gene, clone size, D gene, J gene, CDR3 DNA, CDR3 protein. The D gene is left open where the match is weak. Size tells how often a clone was seen (once, few, many) or the class of an expanded clone, and some rows leave it out.

>TRBV14|-|TRBD1|TRBJ1-2
TGTGCCAGCAGCCGGGGACAGGGAGATGGCTACACCTTC
CASSRGQGDGYTF
>TRBV6-5|once|-|TRBJ2-7
TGTGCCAGCAGGGGCGGCGGGGGCCACGAGCAGTACTTC
CASRGGGGHEQYF
>TRBV10-2|few|-|TRBJ1-6
TGCGCCAGCAGTGAAAGGAGTAGGAATTCACCCCTCCACTTT
CASSERSRNSPLHF
>TRBV10-3|-|-|TRBJ1-4
TGTGCCATCAGTGAGGCCGGCCCGGGAGAAAAACTGTTTTTT
CAISEAGPGEKLFF
>TRBV23-1|-|-|TRBJ2-4
TGCGCCAGCAGTCAATCGAGACAGATAGTTTCCGTCTTC
CASSQSRQIVSVF
>TRBV15|-|-|TRBJ2-2
TGTGCCACCAGCAGAGTTGTTACAGGGCTGGGGGGGCCGAACACCGGGGAGCTGTTTTTT
CATSRVVTGLGGPNTGELFF
>TRBV5-1|-|TRBD2|TRBJ2-3
TGCGCCAGCAGCTTGCCCGGTAGCGGGAGTGGCACAGATACGCAGTATTTT
CASSLPGSGSGTDTQYF
>TRBV28|-|TRBD1|TRBJ1-5
TGTGCCAGCAGTTCTCCGCAAACGGGACAGGGGGTCTTATATAGCAATCAGCCCCAGCATTTT
CASSSPQTGQGVLYSNQPQHF
>TRBV4-3|few|-|TRBJ2-3
TGCGCCAGCAGCCAAAGGGAGGAACTCCTGCCAGATACGCAGTATTTT
CASSQREELLPDTQYF
>TRBV4-1|-|-|TRBJ1-4
TGCGCCAGCAGCCAGCAGGGGCAGCAAAGTAATGAAAAACTGTTTTTT
CASSQQGQQSNEKLFF
>TRBV27|-|-|TRBJ2-1
TGTGCCAGCAGTTTATCAGGGAGCTCCTACAATGAGCAGTTCTTC
CASSLSGSSYNEQFF
>TRBV5-1|-|TRBD1|TRBJ2-3
TGCGCCAGCAGCTTGGAAGACAGGGGTACAGATACGCAGTATTTT
CASSLEDRGTDTQYF
>TRBV10-3|-|TRBD1|TRBJ1-6
TGTGCCATCAGTCGGGGGACAGGGGATTCACCCCTCCACTTT
CAISRGTGDSPLHF
>TRBV2|-|-|TRBJ2-2
TGTGCCAGCAGTGAAGCCCCGGGCACCGGGGAGCTGTTTTTT
CASSEAPGTGELFF
>TRBV5-1|-|-|TRBJ2-7
TGCGCCAGCAGCTTGAGTGGGCCCCCCTACGAGCAGTACTTC
CASSLSGPPYEQYF
>TRBV19|-|TRBD1|TRBJ2-3
TGTGCCAGTAGTCGGGACAGGGGGGCTCATACGCAGTATTTT
CASSRDRGAHTQYF
>TRBV7-2|-|-|TRBJ2-2
TGTGCCAGCAGCCCGAGACGACAGGCCGGGGAGCTGTTTTTT
CASSPRRQAGELFF
>TRBV5-6|-|-|TRBJ2-4
TGTGCCAGCAGCTTGAGGAGGGTGGCCCTCAAAAACATTCAGTACTTC
CASSLRRVALKNIQYF
>TRBV7-2|-|TRBD2|TRBJ2-7
TGTGCCAGCAGCTTCGGACTAGTGTCCTACGAGCAGTACTTC
CASSFGLVSYEQYF
>TRBV5-5|-|-|TRBJ2-2
TGTGCCAGCAGCTTGGAACAAACAGGGTCCGGGGAGCTGTTTTTT
CASSLEQTGSGELFF
>TRBV5-4|-|TRBD1|TRBJ1-2
TGTGCCAGCAGCTCGACAGGGGTGTCGGTGGATGGCTACACCTTC
CASSSTGVSVDGYTF
>TRBV7-9|once|TRBD1|TRBJ1-3
TGTGCCAGCACCGCGACAGGGACTGGAAACACCATATATTTT
CASTATGTGNTIYF
>TRBV10-1|-|TRBD2|TRBJ2-3
TGCGCCAGCAGTGAGTCGGGGCGGGGGGCCACAGATACGCAGTATTTT
CASSESGRGATDTQYF
>TRBV7-2|-|-|TRBJ2-7
TGTGCCAGCAGCTTAGCACAGAGTGTAGGGGCCGAGCAGTACTTC
CASSLAQSVGAEQYF